This T cell receptor (beta chain) comes out of a study of CD8+CD57+ T cells in acquired aplastic anemia. It was genomic DNA that served as the template for profiling TCR beta VDJ and CDR3. TCRdb reprocessed the reads with MiXCR, giving one entry per CDR3 protein. The data show approximately 40,000 distinct CDR3 sequences, roughly 69% seen once. Patients chosen for sequencing had CD8+CD57+ cells that had expanded, as shown by flow cytometry. The enrolled patients all had severe acquired aplastic anemia. The sequencing sample was made of sorted CD4+, CD8+, or CD8+CD57+ T cells (not recorded which) from PBMCs. The receptor comes from a human donor with aplastic anemia.

The CDR3 is CAISTGDRRYEQYF. The CDR3 nucleotides are TGTGCCATCAGCACAGGGGACAGGAGGTACGAGCAGTACTTC. The V call is TRBV10-3, the J call TRBJ2-7; TRBD1 agrees at 8 bases. Per germline, CDR1 ENHRY and CDR2 SYGVKD. The CDR3 covers 14 residues. The V gene end was trimmed by 6 bases and the J gene end by 4 bases; junction bases not matched to a gene: 8.